This T cell receptor beta chain emerged from a study of control samples from healthy donors and cancer patients. This clone has a single count. Clones were sequenced by immunoSEQ multiplex PCR, and TCRdb holds only the in-frame ones, with some missing. The sample lists 130,000 or so clones; more than 70% were seen once. Germline values: CDR1 SNHLY, CDR2 FYNNEI. The V segment lost 4 bases and the J segment 5 bases; nucleotides outside the gene matches: 8. The CDR3 sequence is 15 residues long. The chain employs TRBV2 and TRBJ1-5, with TRBD1 matching 7 bases. The sample was blood. The receptor was isolated from a man in his forties or fifties in good health. The CDR3 sequence: CASSGSGGRDQPQHF. As DNA, the CDR3 is TGTGCCAGCAGTGGTTCAGGGGGGCGCGATCAGCCCCAGCATTTT.